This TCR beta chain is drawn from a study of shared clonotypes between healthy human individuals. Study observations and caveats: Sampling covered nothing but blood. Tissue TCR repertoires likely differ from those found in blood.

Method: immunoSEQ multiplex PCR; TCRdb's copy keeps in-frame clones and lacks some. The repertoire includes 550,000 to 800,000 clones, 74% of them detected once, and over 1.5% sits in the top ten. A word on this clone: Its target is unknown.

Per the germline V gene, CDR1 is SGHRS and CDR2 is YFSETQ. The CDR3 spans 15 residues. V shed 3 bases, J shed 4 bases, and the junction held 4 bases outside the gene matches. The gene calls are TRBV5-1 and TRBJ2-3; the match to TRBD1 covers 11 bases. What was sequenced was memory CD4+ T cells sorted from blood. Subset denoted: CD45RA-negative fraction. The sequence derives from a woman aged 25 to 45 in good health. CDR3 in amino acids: CASSSGQGEADTQYF. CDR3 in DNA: TGCGCCAGCAGCTCGGGACAGGGGGAGGCAGATACGCAGTATTTT.